The 8 T cell receptor beta chains below were found in one sample sequenced in a study of T cell responses to AZD1222 COVID-19 vaccine. Repertoires were generated with immunoSEQ multiplex PCR, while TCRdb's copy carries only in-frame clones and drops some. Of approximately 260,000 clones listed, over 85% are singletons. Sequenced material: peripheral blood, taken on day 0 of AZD1222 vaccination. These receptors were obtained from an adult in good health.

The chain recombines TRBV4-2 with TRBJ2-1; the D gene is possibly TRBD2 (6 bases). CDR3 length equals 15 residues. CDR1 is LGHNA and CDR2 is YNFKEQ in the germline V gene. The V end was cut by 0 bases, the J end by 7 bases, with 13 bases between. The CDR3 region has the DNA TGTGCCAGCAGCCAAGACCGATTCAGCGGGAATGAGCAGTTCTTC. Its protein product is CASSQDRFSGNEQFF.

V usage is TRBV5-5 and J usage is TRBJ2-3, with D perhaps matching TRBD2 (5 bases). The CDR3 runs to 14 residues. Between the trimmed V and J ends, which lost 3 bases and 0 bases, there was a span of 8 bases. The germline CDR1 and CDR2 sequences are SGHKS and YYEKEE (reference sequence). This CDR3 is CASSYGSSTDTQYF. The CDR3 DNA is TGTGCCAGCAGCTATGGGAGCAGCACAGATACGCAGTATTTT.

The chain links TRBV25-1 to TRBJ2-7, with 10 bases aligning to TRBD1. V trimming: 5 bases; J trimming: 5 bases; junction bases outside the gene matches: 9. Germline CDR1 MGHDK, CDR2 SYGVNS. The CDR3 consists of 15 residues. CDR3 in DNA: TGTGCCAGCAGTACCTCTCGACAGGGGGCCAACGAGCAGTACTTC. Its protein is CASSTSRQGANEQYF.

This clone was observed once. The chain is built from TRBV4-2 and TRBJ2-5, with D unresolved. Germline V lookup: CDR1 LGHNA, CDR2 YNFKEQ. V was pared by 1 base and J by 5 bases, with 8 bases between. This CDR3 region has 13 residues. The CDR3 loop is CASSQAAEETQYF. CDR3 DNA sequence: TGTGCCAGCAGCCAAGCGGCGGAGGAGACCCAGTACTTC.

This chain links TRBV25-1 with TRBJ2-1; D is unclear. This CDR3 region has 11 residues. The germline V gene has CDR1 MGHDK and CDR2 SYGVNS. Trimming pared 5 bases from V and 7 bases from J, leaving 6 bases between. In nucleotides, the CDR3 is TGTGCCAGCAGTCCGTTTAATGAGCAGTTCTTC. Its protein is CASSPFNEQFF.

This clone has a single count. The chain uses TRBV28 and TRBJ2-5; the match to TRBD2 covers 10 bases. Germline V CDR1 and CDR2: MDHEN, SYDVKM. There are 15 residues in the CDR3. Unmatched junction bases numbered 6, after V lost 3 bases and J lost 5 bases. CDR3 region: CASSFYSGGSETQYF. The CDR3 DNA reads TGTGCCAGCAGTTTCTATAGCGGGGGGTCGGAGACCCAGTACTTC. The full variable domain, completed using reference TRBV28 and TRBJ2-5, is DVKVTQSSRYLVKRTGEKVFLECVQDMDHENMFWYRQDPGLGLRLIYFSYDVKMKEKGDIPEGYSVSREKKERFSLILESASTNQTSMYLCASSFYSGGSETQYFGPGTRLLVL.

The CDR3 sequence is CASSNGFEKLFF. Here the CDR3 DNA reads TGTGCCAGCAGCAACGGTTTTGAAAAACTGTTTTTT. The chain couples TRBV27 to TRBJ1-4; no clear D gene. CDR1 MNHEY and CDR2 SMNVEV come from the germline V gene (reference sequence). V was clipped by 6 bases and J by 7 bases, with 9 bases between them. CDR3 size: 12 residues.

This clone appeared once. The chain carries TRBV12-3 or TRBV12-4 and TRBJ1-6; D gene unclear. Trimming took 6 bases from V and 6 from J, leaving 6 bases between them. The CDR3 runs 12 residues. Here the CDR3 DNA reads TGTGCCAGCAGCCGTAGTAATTCACCCCTCCACTTT. Its translation: CASSRSNSPLHF.